The 12 T cell receptor beta chains given below trace back to one sample, sequenced in a study of blood T cell repertoires in COVID-19. The repertoire was sequenced with immunoSEQ multiplex PCR; TCRdb's copy has only in-frame clones and lacks some. The sample lists just over 250,000 clones; roughly nine tenths were seen once. Sequenced sample: peripheral blood. These receptors originate from a man aged 55 to 70 who had recovered from COVID-19.

V and J are TRBV5-1 and TRBJ2-7; the D gene is possibly TRBD2 (6 bases). Deletions cut 4 bases from V and 3 bases from J, with 14 bases between. This CDR3 is 14 amino acids long. Germline V gene sequence: CDR1 SGHRS, CDR2 YFSETQ. The CDR3 nucleotides read TGCGCCAGCAGCCCTTGGGACTCGGGCTACGAGCAGTACTTC. Translating it yields CASSPWDSGYEQYF.

The chain combines TRBV6-5 with TRBJ1-5; unclear D gene. This CDR3 has 15 amino acids. The V and J ends lost 0 bases and 9 bases respectively, with 15 bases between them. From germline, CDR1 is MNHEY and CDR2 SVGAGI. CDR3 loop: CASSYSNGGGWPQHF. In DNA, the CDR3 is TGTGCCAGCAGTTACTCGAATGGCGGAGGTTGGCCCCAGCATTTT.

This clone was picked up a small number of times. J is TRBJ2-1 and V is TRBV29-1; perhaps TRBD1 as D (5 bases). This CDR3 comprises 11 residues. V lost 7 bases, J lost 7 bases, and 11 bases lay in between. The V gene's germline CDR1 is SQVTM and CDR2 ANQGSEA. This CDR3 is CSATQGNEQFF. The DNA for the CDR3 is TGCAGCGCAACCCAGGGTAATGAGCAGTTCTTC.

The table lists this clone with a few counts. V is TRBV7-7 and J is TRBJ1-4; TRBD1 matches 7 bases. The CDR3 has 13 amino acids. The trim removed 5 bases at V and 15 bases at J, leaving 12 bases unmatched. CDR1 and CDR2 from the germline V gene are SSHAT and FNYEAQ (reference sequence). The CDR3: CASSPDTEGALFF. In DNA form, the CDR3 reads TGTGCCAGCAGCCCGGACACGGAGGGGGCCTTGTTTTTT. Based on the CDR3 plus reference TRBV7-7 and TRBJ1-4, the full variable domain is GAGVSQSPRYKVTKRGQDVTLRCDPISSHATLYWYQQALGQGPEFLTYFNYEAQPDKSGLPSDRFSAERPEGSISTLTIQRTEQRDSAMYRCASSPDTEGALFFGSGTQLSVL.

The chain combines TRBV11-2 with TRBJ2-7; D might be TRBD1 (6 bases). V was cut by 4 bases and J by 5 bases, with 15 bases left in between. The CDR3 contains 14 residues. Looked up from germline, CDR1 is SGHAT and CDR2 is FQNNGV. The CDR3 sequence is CASSSQWGRDEQYF. CDR3 DNA: TGTGCCAGCAGCTCACAGTGGGGGCGGGACGAGCAGTACTTC. Using reference TRBV11-2 and TRBJ2-7 for the parts outside the CDR3, the full variable domain is EAGVAQSPRYKIIEKRQSVAFWCNPISGHATLYWYQQILGQGPKLLIQFQNNGVVDDSQLPKDRFSAERLKGVDSTLKIQPAKLEDSAVYLCASSSQWGRDEQYFGPGTRLTVT.

The chain combines TRBV5-1 with TRBJ2-5; TRBD2 is a possible D gene (6 bases). Germline CDR1 reads SGHRS; CDR2 reads YFSETQ. The CDR3 covers 17 residues. Trimming removed 3 bases at V and 6 bases at J, with 24 bases between. CDR3 nucleotides: TGCGCCAGCAGCTGGAGAACCGGGAGTTTGGGCGTCCAGACCCAGTACTTC. Translating it yields CASSWRTGSLGVQTQYF.

On this clone itself: Within the sample, other DNA sequences also encode this same CDR3. This chain connects TRBV7-9 to TRBJ1-2; 7 positions match TRBD1. In germline, CDR1 is SEHNR, CDR2 FQNEAQ (reference sequence). Losses at the gene ends were 5 bases for V and 6 bases for J; bases not matched to a gene: 9. There are 14 residues in the CDR3. Written as DNA, the CDR3 is TGTGCCAGCAGCCTAAAAGACAGGGACCATGGCTACACCTTC. It is translated as CASSLKDRDHGYTF.

The chain has TRBV12-3 or TRBV12-4 and TRBJ2-7; no definite D call. This CDR3 is 13 amino acids long. Trimming pared 5 bases from V and 1 base from J, leaving 9 bases between. CDR3 region: CASSNRVSYEQYF. DNA for the CDR3: TGTGCCAGCAGTAACCGGGTGTCCTACGAGCAGTACTTC.

The rearrangement joins TRBV19 to TRBJ1-5, with unresolved D. The CDR3 extends over 14 amino acids. Germline values: CDR1 LNHDA, CDR2 SQIVND (reference sequence). V was clipped by 5 bases and J by 6 bases, with 14 bases between them. CDR3 residues: CASSSWQRSQPQHF. CDR3 DNA sequence: TGTGCCAGTAGTTCCTGGCAGCGAAGTCAGCCCCAGCATTTT.

V gene TRBV18 combines with J gene TRBJ1-1; unclear D gene. From germline, CDR1 is KGHSH and CDR2 LQKENI. CDR3 length: 14 amino acids. The ends were cut back, 0 bases at V and 2 bases at J, with 7 bases in the middle. The CDR3 spells CASSPPLLNTEAFF. The CDR3 DNA is TGTGCCAGCTCACCACCGTTACTCAACACTGAAGCTTTCTTT.

The J gene is TRBJ2-1, the V gene TRBV24-1; 7 nucleotides match TRBD2. Germline values: CDR1 KGHDR, CDR2 SFDVKD. The CDR3 is 13 amino acids. Losses at the gene ends were 6 bases for V and 4 bases for J; bases not matched to a gene: 2. Here the CDR3 reads CATSIAGYNEQFF. The CDR3 coding sequence is TGTGCCACCAGTATAGCGGGTTACAATGAGCAGTTCTTC.

This chain connects TRBV7-2 to TRBJ1-1; TRBD1 might be the D (5 bases). The CDR3 totals 15 residues. The germline V gene has CDR1 SGHTA and CDR2 FQGNSA. V lost 3 bases and J 1 base, leaving 12 bases between the germline ends. DNA for the CDR3: TGTGCCAGCAGCTTCAGGGCGGCTAGGAACACTGAAGCTTTCTTT. This encodes CASSFRAARNTEAFF.